Each of the 19 T cell receptor beta chains below was sequenced from the same sample in a study of blood T cell repertoires in COVID-19. Measured with immunoSEQ multiplex PCR; TCRdb has only the in-frame clones, and not every one. The sample lists under 200,000 clones; roughly nine tenths were seen once. Sequencing used peripheral blood. These receptors came from a man aged 70-80 years with active or convalescent COVID-19.

This chain connects TRBV6-2 or TRBV6-3 to TRBJ2-7, with 11 bases matching TRBD2. The CDR3 spans 15 residues. After removal of 6 bases from V and 3 bases from J, the junction contained 7 bases not matched to a gene. CDR1 is MNHEY, CDR2 SVGEGT, per germline. The CDR3: CASRPDGTSGYEQYF. The CDR3 bases are TGTGCCAGCAGGCCTGATGGGACTAGCGGCTACGAGCAGTACTTC.

This chain connects TRBV28 to TRBJ1-6; a possible D gene is TRBD1 (5 bases). Germline V gene sequence: CDR1 MDHEN, CDR2 SYDVKM. The CDR3 spans 13 residues. Trimming removed 6 bases at V and 8 bases at J, with 11 bases between. CDR3 sequence: CASSPGWDSPLHF. For the CDR3, the DNA is TGTGCCAGCAGCCCAGGGTGGGATTCACCCCTCCACTTT.

This clone was picked up one time. This sequence joins TRBV18 and TRBJ2-3; no reliable D call. V dropped 0 bases and J dropped 2 bases, with 3 bases sitting between them. CDR1 and CDR2 (germline): KGHSH, LQKENI. The CDR3 length is 13 residues. The CDR3 region is CASSPPNTDTQYF. The CDR3 DNA follows: TGTGCCAGCTCACCACCCAACACAGATACGCAGTATTTT.

The chain has TRBV28 and TRBJ1-4; 7 positions agree with TRBD1. This CDR3 is 16 amino acids long. The V segment lost 5 bases and the J segment 7 bases; nucleotides outside the gene matches: 13. In germline, CDR1 is MDHEN, CDR2 SYDVKM. The CDR3 DNA sequence: TGTGCCAGCAGTAAAAGAACAGGGGCGGTCTCTGAAAAACTGTTTTTT. It is translated as CASSKRTGAVSEKLFF.

This chain links TRBV5-4 with TRBJ1-1; 11 bases align to TRBD1. CDR3 length equals 14 residues. With V trimmed by 0 bases and J by 11 bases, 6 bases remained unmatched. The germline V gene has CDR1 SGHNT and CDR2 YYREEE (reference sequence). This chain's CDR3 is CASSLGTGGMVAFF. The CDR3, as DNA: TGTGCCAGCAGCTTGGGGACAGGGGGCATGGTGGCTTTCTTT.

The J gene is TRBJ2-7, the V gene TRBV27; the D gene is possibly TRBD1 (6 bases). CDR1 and CDR2 from the germline V gene are MNHEY and SMNVEV (reference sequence). This CDR3 comprises 13 residues. The V and J ends lost 6 bases and 3 bases respectively, with 12 bases between them. The CDR3 loop reads CASRPTGNYEQYF. The CDR3 DNA reads as TGTGCCAGCAGACCTACAGGGAACTACGAGCAGTACTTC.

This chain uses TRBV5-1 with TRBJ1-3; possibly TRBD1 for D (6 bases). Trimming removed 4 bases from V and 2 bases from J, with 13 bases in between. CDR3 length: 15 amino acids. Germline V gene sequence: CDR1 SGHRS, CDR2 YFSETQ. CDR3 bases: TGCGCCAGCAGCCCGGCCACAGGGACTGGAAACACCATATATTTT. This encodes CASSPATGTGNTIYF.

The chain uses TRBV5-5 and TRBJ1-6; 7 bases line up with TRBD1. This CDR3 is 15 amino acids long. Trimming took 2 bases from V and 7 from J; bases not matched to a gene: 6. The germline V gene encodes CDR1 SGHKS and CDR2 YYEKEE (reference sequence). CDR3 nucleotide sequence: TGTGCCAGCAGCTTACGGGACAGACAAAATTCACCCCTCCACTTT. Amino acids: CASSLRDRQNSPLHF.

The V gene is TRBV10-3, the J gene TRBJ2-7, with D possibly matching TRBD1 (5 bases). The CDR3 totals 15 residues. V was clipped by 0 bases and J by 3 bases, with 12 bases between them. Per the germline V gene, CDR1 is ENHRY and CDR2 is SYGVKD. CDR3 nucleotides: TGTGCCATCAGTGAGTCTGGTCAGGGTTACTACGAGCAGTACTTC. This gives the protein CAISESGQGYYEQYF.

The rearrangement uses TRBV5-5 and TRBJ2-7; 7 bases are a match to TRBD1. Germline V CDR1 and CDR2: SGHKS, YYEKEE (reference sequence). The CDR3 contains 15 residues. V was pared by 4 bases and J by 3 bases, with 10 bases of the junction left unmatched. The CDR3: CASSPAGDSHYEQYF. The CDR3 DNA reads TGTGCCAGCAGCCCCGCTGGGGACAGTCACTACGAGCAGTACTTC.

The V gene is TRBV28, the J gene TRBJ1-1; 10 bases are a match to TRBD1. Germline V lookup: CDR1 MDHEN, CDR2 SYDVKM. V shed 7 bases, J shed 11 bases, and the junction held 7 bases outside the gene matches. CDR3 length equals 12 residues. In nucleotides, the CDR3 is TGTGCCAGCAAAACCGGGACAGGGGAGGCTTTCTTT. As protein: CASKTGTGEAFF.

The V gene is TRBV28, the J gene TRBJ2-7, with TRBD1 matching over 7 bases. Germline-derived CDR1 and CDR2 are MDHEN and SYDVKM. J gave up 3 bases and V 7 bases, and 6 bases lay outside the gene matches. The CDR3 sequence is 13 residues long. Here the CDR3 DNA reads TGTGCCAGCACAGGACAGGCAATCTACGAGCAGTACTTC. It is translated as CASTGQAIYEQYF.

This chain links TRBV5-1 with TRBJ2-5; the D gene is possibly TRBD2 (5 bases). CDR3 length: 14 amino acids. V was shortened by 1 base and J by 2 bases, with 9 bases between the two germline ends. In germline, CDR1 is SGHRS, CDR2 YFSETQ. The CDR3 is CASSLRSGQETQYF. For the CDR3, the DNA is TGCGCCAGCAGCTTGAGGAGCGGTCAAGAGACCCAGTACTTC.

V and J are TRBV11-2 and TRBJ1-6, with 10 bases matching TRBD1. There are 15 residues in the CDR3. V lost 0 bases to trimming and J lost 10 bases; unmatched junction nucleotides: 3. In germline, CDR1 is SGHAT, CDR2 FQNNGV. The chain's CDR3 is CASSLDGDRGSPLHF. CDR3 bases: TGTGCCAGCAGCTTAGATGGGGACAGGGGCTCACCCCTCCACTTT.

The rearrangement joins TRBV5-4 to TRBJ2-1; 11 bases map to TRBD1. CDR3 length: 15 amino acids. V shed 5 bases and J 4 bases; nucleotides not matched to a gene: 5. Germline V lookup: CDR1 SGHNT, CDR2 YYREEE (reference sequence). The CDR3 here is CASRPGQGAYNEQFF. In nucleotides, the CDR3 is TGTGCCAGCAGGCCCGGACAGGGGGCGTACAATGAGCAGTTCTTC. Full variable domain (missing parts from reference TRBV5-4 and TRBJ2-1): ETGVTQSPTHLIKTRGQQVTLRCSSQSGHNTVSWYQQALGQGPQFIFQYYREEENGRGNFPPRFSGLQFPNYSSELNVNALELDDSALYLCASRPGQGAYNEQFFGPGTRLTVL.

This chain uses TRBV5-8 with TRBJ2-1; 9 bases are shared with TRBD1. The CDR3 has 14 residues. With V trimmed by 3 bases and J by 9 bases, 7 bases remained unmatched. Germline lookup yields CDR1 SGHTS and CDR2 YDEGEE. The CDR3 spells CASSWAGQGTEQFF. Here the CDR3 DNA reads TGTGCCAGCAGCTGGGCTGGACAGGGGACTGAGCAGTTCTTC.

A word on this clone: Distinct nucleotide sequences in the sample also encode this CDR3. The rearrangement links TRBV30 to TRBJ1-5; D call uncertain. The CDR3 sequence is 13 residues long. Deletions cut 0 bases from V and 4 bases from J, with 7 bases between. Germline CDR1 is GTSNPN and CDR2 is SVGIG (reference sequence). In DNA form, the CDR3 reads TGTGCCTGGAGTGTGGGCGGGAATCAGCCCCAGCATTTT. The encoded protein is CAWSVGGNQPQHF.

The CDR3 loop reads CASSQAGTGDQPQHF. As DNA, the CDR3 is TGTGCCAGCAGCCAAGCCGGGACAGGGGATCAGCCCCAGCATTTT. V is TRBV16 and J is TRBJ1-5; TRBD1 matches at 10 bases. V gave up 2 bases and J gave up 5 bases; unmatched junction bases: 3. CDR1 and CDR2 (germline): KGHSY, FQNENV. The CDR3 is made up of 15 amino acids.

About this clone: The sample contains more than one DNA sequence encoding this CDR3. This chain connects TRBV20-1 to TRBJ2-7; D call uncertain. This CDR3 region has 11 residues. With 3 bases removed from V and 3 bases from J, the gap between germline ends came to 6 bases. Germline-derived CDR1 and CDR2 are DFQATT and SNEGSKA (reference sequence). Here the CDR3 DNA reads TGCAGTGCTAGTCGCGGCTACGAGCAGTACTTC. Protein: CSASRGYEQYF.